These 20 T cell receptor beta chains share one sample of origin, sequenced in a study of T cells in Graves' hyperthyroidism and ophthalmopathy. Amplification yielded TCR beta CDR3 regions, with RNA transcripts as the source. The TCR CDR3 was amplified in a first-round RT-PCR using the HTBI primer set. Via MiXCR, TCRdb re-called the multiplex PCR reads, giving one row per CDR3 protein. This sample has hundreds of thousands of distinct CDR3 sequences, with roughly 15% found just once. Sequenced material: blood. Receptor source: a woman aged 35 to 49 with Graves' ophthalmopathy.

There are many counts of this clonotype. The chain uses TRBV28 and TRBJ1-1; D perhaps matches TRBD1 (6 bases). Germline V CDR1 and CDR2: MDHEN, SYDVKM. V shed 5 bases and J shed 4 bases, with 17 bases lying between them. The CDR3 totals 15 residues. CDR3 sequence (DNA): TGTGCCAGCAGTCCCCCCACAGGGCTTGGCACTGAAGCTTTCTTT. Translated, it gives CASSPPTGLGTEAFF.

This clonotype was detected a few times. The chain couples TRBV20-1 to TRBJ1-6, with D maybe TRBD1 (6 bases). With 0 bases removed from V and 6 bases from J, the gap between germline ends came to 15 bases. Germline values: CDR1 DFQATT, CDR2 SNEGSKA (reference sequence). The CDR3 is made up of 16 amino acids. Here the CDR3 reads CSARDLQGTTNSPLHF. As DNA, the CDR3 is TGCAGTGCTAGAGATCTGCAGGGGACAACTAATTCACCCCTCCACTTT.

This clonotype has only a few counts. This chain joins TRBV11-3 and TRBJ1-5; D unclear. Germline-derived CDR1 and CDR2 are SGHNT and YENEEA. V shed 1 base and J shed 0 bases, with 7 bases lying between them. This CDR3 has 15 residues. The CDR3 DNA reads as TGTGCCAGCAGCTTAGGACCTATTAGCAATCAGCCCCAGCATTTT. This codes for CASSLGPISNQPQHF.

This clonotype was recorded many times. V is TRBV12-3 or TRBV12-4 and J is TRBJ2-7, with D perhaps being TRBD1 or TRBD2 (5 bases each). Trimming left V 3 bases short and J 0 bases short, with 12 bases between. This CDR3 contains 15 residues. The CDR3 reads CASSLSPGTSYEQYF. Written as DNA, the CDR3 is TGTGCCAGCAGTTTGAGCCCAGGGACCTCCTACGAGCAGTACTTC.

V and J are TRBV11-2 and TRBJ2-2; 8 nucleotides line up with TRBD2. CDR3 length: 15 residues. V shed 3 bases, J shed 4 bases, and the junction held 4 bases outside the gene matches. Germline assignment: CDR1 SGHAT and CDR2 FQNNGV. The CDR3 DNA follows: TGTGCCAGCAGCTTCGGGGGGGCGGTCACCGGGGAGCTGTTTTTT. Protein product: CASSFGGAVTGELFF.

This clonotype was seen many times. J is TRBJ2-2 and V is TRBV6-1; D is possibly TRBD2 (6 bases). The germline V and J ends were trimmed by 8 bases and 5 bases, with 15 bases remaining between them. Germline V gene lookup returns CDR1 MNHNS and CDR2 SASEGT. The CDR3 has 14 residues. CDR3 region: CASGRHISTGELFF. Here the CDR3 DNA reads TGTGCCAGCGGGAGGCATATTAGTACCGGGGAGCTGTTTTTT.

This clonotype was counted at least ten times. The V gene is TRBV7-9, the J gene TRBJ2-7; perhaps D is TRBD1 or TRBD2 (5 bases each). The CDR3 has 14 amino acids. Trimming took 7 bases from V and 0 from J, leaving 13 bases between them. The germline gives CDR1 SEHNR, CDR2 FQNEAQ (reference sequence). DNA for the CDR3: TGTGCCAGCACTCCGGGGCTTCTCTCCTACGAGCAGTACTTC. Its protein is CASTPGLLSYEQYF.

This clonotype occurred many times. The chain's CDR3 is CASSEEAVLYGYTF. CDR3 DNA sequence: TGTGCCAGCAGTGAAGAGGCAGTACTCTATGGCTACACCTTC. The chain recombines TRBV6-1 with TRBJ1-2; D uncertain. CDR1 and CDR2 from the germline V gene are MNHNS and SASEGT. This CDR3 comprises 14 residues. The V end lost 1 base, the J end lost 4 bases, and 10 bases lay between the germline ends.

In this sample, this clonotype turned up many times. The V gene is TRBV6-1, the J gene TRBJ2-5; the match to TRBD2 covers 12 bases. Germline CDR1 is MNHNS and CDR2 is SASEGT. V gave up 6 bases and J gave up 6 bases; unmatched junction bases: 8. This CDR3 is built from 15 residues. CDR3 residues: CASSNLAGGTKTQYF. The CDR3 DNA is TGTGCCAGCAGCAACCTAGCGGGAGGGACGAAGACCCAGTACTTC.

The rearrangement links TRBV2 to TRBJ2-3; D might be TRBD2 (6 bases). Germline CDR1 is SNHLY and CDR2 is FYNNEI. The CDR3 is 13 residues long. The V gene lost 6 bases and the J gene lost 4 bases, with 11 bases spanning the gap. CDR3 region: CASREGHADTQYF. CDR3 bases: TGTGCCAGCAGGGAGGGCCATGCAGATACGCAGTATTTT.

The chain couples TRBV28 to TRBJ1-1, with D hard to call. The germline V and J ends were trimmed by 2 bases and 4 bases, with 11 bases remaining between them. The germline gives CDR1 MDHEN, CDR2 SYDVKM. The CDR3 extends over 14 amino acids. Here the CDR3 DNA reads TGTGCCAGCAGTTTACATGGGGAGGCCACTGAAGCTTTCTTT. The encoded protein is CASSLHGEATEAFF.

This clonotype was recorded at least ten times. The V call is TRBV14, the J call TRBJ1-1, with TRBD1 identical over 7 bases. The germline gives CDR1 SGHDN, CDR2 FVKESK. Trimming took 4 bases from V and 4 from J; bases not matched to a gene: 6. This CDR3 region has 14 residues. The DNA for the CDR3 is TGTGCCAGCAGCCTCAAGGGGGCGAGCACTGAAGCTTTCTTT. This sequence encodes CASSLKGASTEAFF.

The rearrangement uses TRBV24-1 and TRBJ2-4; a weak D match, TRBD2 (5 bases). This CDR3 has 15 residues. Germline CDR1 KGHDR, CDR2 SFDVKD. The ends were cut back, 3 bases at V and 0 bases at J, with 8 bases in the middle. The chain's CDR3 is CATSDGGLAKNIQYF. In DNA, the CDR3 is TGTGCCACCAGTGATGGCGGGCTAGCCAAAAACATTCAGTACTTC.

This clonotype has at least ten counts. The chain links TRBV15 to TRBJ2-7; D is possibly TRBD1 (6 bases). Per the germline V gene, CDR1 is LNHNV and CDR2 is YYDKDF (reference sequence). With 0 bases removed from V and 2 bases from J, the gap between germline ends came to 11 bases. This CDR3 has 15 amino acids. Written as DNA, the CDR3 is TGTGCCACCAGCAGAGATGTCGGACAGACCTACGAGCAGTACTTC. Protein product: CATSRDVGQTYEQYF.

The genes are TRBV12-3 or TRBV12-4 and TRBJ1-5; tentatively, D is TRBD1 (5 bases). The CDR3 loop spans 13 amino acids. Trimming pared 6 bases from V and 7 bases from J, leaving 13 bases between. CDR3 region: CASSQQETQPQHF. The CDR3 nucleotides are TGTGCCAGCAGCCAACAGGAGACGCAGCCCCAGCATTTT.

This clonotype was seen at least ten times. This rearrangement joins TRBV25-1 to TRBJ2-5; tentative D call: TRBD1 (5 bases). Germline CDR1 reads MGHDK; CDR2 reads SYGVNS. V lost 2 bases and J 2 bases, leaving 9 bases between the germline ends. This CDR3 has 14 residues. DNA for the CDR3: TGTGCCAGCAGTGAAGACAGCGTACAAGAGACCCAGTACTTC. Amino acid sequence: CASSEDSVQETQYF.

This clonotype was recorded many times. V usage is TRBV7-2 and J usage is TRBJ2-7; D uncertain. The germline V gene encodes CDR1 SGHTA and CDR2 FQGNSA. This CDR3 has 13 amino acids. V lost 0 bases to trimming and J lost 3 bases, with 6 bases between them. The CDR3 loop is CASSLASNYEQYF. CDR3 DNA: TGTGCCAGCAGCTTAGCCAGTAACTACGAGCAGTACTTC.

This clonotype has at least ten counts. This chain connects TRBV20-1 to TRBJ2-5, with 10 bases aligning to TRBD2. Germline V gene sequence: CDR1 DFQATT, CDR2 SNEGSKA (reference sequence). This CDR3 region has 14 residues. Trimming cost V 2 bases and J 4 bases; bases outside gene matches: 4. The CDR3 DNA is TGCAGTGCTAGATCTAGCGGGAGAGGAGAGACCCAGTACTTC. This codes for CSARSSGRGETQYF.

Ten or more counts support this clonotype. The chain recombines TRBV7-3 with TRBJ2-7, with D possibly being TRBD2 (6 bases). Germline lookup yields CDR1 SGHTA and CDR2 FQGTGA. The V end was cut by 2 bases, the J end by 5 bases, with 16 bases between. CDR3 length: 15 amino acids. Here the CDR3 DNA reads TGTGCCAGCAGCTTACGCGGCGGGGTAAACGACGAGCAGTACTTC. Residues: CASSLRGGVNDEQYF. The variable domain in full, with the rest retrieved from reference TRBV7-3 and TRBJ2-7, is GAGVSQTPSNKVTEKGKYVELRCDPISGHTALYWYRQSLGQGPEFLIYFQGTGAADDSGLPNDRFFAVRPEGSVSTLKIQRTERGDSAVYLCASSLRGGVNDEQYFGPGTRLTVT.

This clonotype was seen repeatedly, ten times or more. This rearrangement joins TRBV27 to TRBJ2-5; no reliable D call. Between the trimmed V and J ends, which lost 0 bases and 7 bases, there was a span of 12 bases. The CDR3 consists of 14 residues. Germline CDR1 MNHEY, CDR2 SMNVEV (reference sequence). CDR3 sequence: CASSLSRSGGTQYF. For the CDR3, the DNA is TGTGCCAGCAGTTTATCCCGATCCGGTGGGACCCAGTACTTC.